Below, 11 T cell receptor beta chains from the same sample are listed, as sequenced in a study of cytomegalovirus exposure and HLA in healthy donors. With 60 Vbeta and 13 Jbeta primers, the PCR was carried out. Generated by immunoSEQ multiplex PCR, the TCRdb table keeps only in-frame clones and is missing some. This sample has over 150,000 clones, with about 70% found just once. Sequencing was done on a sample of PBMCs. The receptors stem from a man aged 18 to 29 in good health and CMV-seronegative.

This chain joins TRBV10-2 and TRBJ2-3, with 8 positions matching TRBD2. Germline V CDR1 and CDR2: WSHSY, SAAADI. This CDR3 is built from 14 residues. Trimming at V came to 11 bases and at J to 7 bases, leaving 14 bases not matched to a gene. CDR3 amino acids: CAVREAGAVNTQYF. Written as DNA, the CDR3 is TGCGCCGTGAGGGAAGCGGGGGCGGTAAATACGCAGTATTTT.

This clone was seen a single time. The rearrangement links TRBV4-2 to TRBJ2-3; 9 bases are a match to TRBD2. This CDR3 is 20 amino acids long. Per the germline V gene, CDR1 is LGHNA and CDR2 is YNFKEQ. With 1 base clipped from V and 2 bases from J, the junction kept 16 bases outside the gene matches. The CDR3 loop reads CASSQGSPSGGLPHTDTQYF. The CDR3, as DNA: TGTGCCAGCAGCCAAGGGTCTCCGAGCGGGGGGCTACCCCACACAGATACGCAGTATTTT.

The chain couples TRBV11-2 to TRBJ2-3, with 9 bases identical to TRBD1. The J segment lost 1 base and the V segment lost 7 bases, leaving 9 bases of the junction unmatched. There are 16 residues in the CDR3. CDR1 and CDR2 from the germline V gene are SGHAT and FQNNGV. The CDR3 loop reads CASKPGTGLGTDTQYF. For the CDR3, the DNA is TGTGCCAGCAAACCTGGGACAGGGCTGGGCACAGATACGCAGTATTTT.

The V call is TRBV4-2, the J call TRBJ1-6; TRBD1 matches at 7 bases. V lost 0 bases and J lost 10; bases outside the gene matches: 6. CDR1 is LGHNA, CDR2 YNFKEQ, per germline. The CDR3 totals 15 residues. CDR3: CASSQDRQGWSPLHF. The CDR3 nucleotides are TGTGCCAGCAGCCAAGACAGACAGGGTTGGTCACCCCTCCACTTT.

This rearrangement joins TRBV6-1 to TRBJ1-1; tentative D call: TRBD1 (5 bases). Per germline, CDR1 MNHNS and CDR2 SASEGT. The CDR3 has 13 amino acids. Trimming took 6 bases from V and 5 from J, leaving 13 bases between them. CDR3 residues: CASRTDSWTEAFF. In DNA, the CDR3 is TGTGCCAGCAGGACAGACAGCTGGACTGAAGCTTTCTTT.

The rearrangement uses TRBV2 and TRBJ2-1; TRBD1 aligns across 10 bases. The V gene end was trimmed by 9 bases and the J gene end by 12 bases; junction bases not matched to a gene: 14. The V gene's germline CDR1 is SNHLY and CDR2 FYNNEI. The CDR3 has 14 residues. Written as DNA, the CDR3 is TGTGCCAGTCTTGAGACAGGGGGCACGGCGGGGCAGTTCTTC. Translation gives CASLETGGTAGQFF.

A few counts support this clone. The chain is built from TRBV7-6 and TRBJ1-6, with TRBD1 matching over 8 bases. This CDR3 is built from 15 residues. Germline CDR1 is SGHVS and CDR2 is FNYEAQ. V lost 3 bases and J lost 7; bases outside the gene matches: 5. CDR3: CASSFNTGGNSPLHF. CDR3 bases: TGTGCCAGCAGCTTTAACACAGGGGGAAATTCACCCCTCCACTTT.

This rearrangement joins TRBV2 to TRBJ1-5; TRBD1 might be the D (5 bases). The V end was cut by 7 bases, the J end by 4 bases, with 11 bases between. The CDR3 spans 13 residues. Looked up from germline, CDR1 is SNHLY and CDR2 is FYNNEI. This CDR3 is CASKGGGNQPQHF. The CDR3 nucleotides are TGTGCCAGCAAGGGTGGGGGGAATCAGCCCCAGCATTTT.

The rearrangement links TRBV6-4 to TRBJ2-1; 10 bases are shared with TRBD2. The CDR3 covers 15 residues. V shed 4 bases and J 6 bases; nucleotides not matched to a gene: 6. The V gene's germline CDR1 is MRHNA and CDR2 SNTAGT. This CDR3 reads CASSAGLAEFNEQFF. CDR3 nucleotide sequence: TGTGCCAGCAGTGCAGGACTAGCGGAATTCAATGAGCAGTTCTTC.

This chain joins TRBV18 and TRBJ2-3, with TRBD2 identical over 12 bases. The CDR3 runs 18 residues. Per germline, CDR1 KGHSH and CDR2 LQKENI. With V trimmed by 6 bases and J by 1 base, 11 bases remained unmatched. The DNA for the CDR3 is TGTGCCAGCTCGTACCTAGCGGGGGGGCTCTCTGGCACAGATACGCAGTATTTT. This sequence encodes CASSYLAGGLSGTDTQYF.

V gene TRBV6-1 combines with J gene TRBJ2-3, with D perhaps matching TRBD1 (5 bases). The V gene's germline CDR1 is MNHNS and CDR2 SASEGT. V lost 0 bases and J lost 3, with 10 bases in between. This CDR3 has 15 residues. Written as DNA, the CDR3 is TGTGCCAGCAGTGAAGCAGGGGCAGGGACAGATACGCAGTATTTT. This gives the protein CASSEAGAGTDTQYF.